This TCR beta chain was found in a study of Ad26.COV2.S vaccination and SARS-CoV-2 variants. Points from the study as a whole: Recipients of vaccine and of placebo showed similar breadth of their non-spike TCR repertoires.

This clone appeared once. Its matching antigen is unknown. Using immunoSEQ multiplex PCR, the repertoire was profiled, and TCRdb retains in-frame clones only, with some absent. The repertoire holds roughly 400,000 clones, about 90% seen once, with about 1.6% in the top ten. Documented treatment: about 20 received Ad26.COV2.S at low or high dose, single or two shots; a few received placebo; per-sample allocation not given. Specimens were obtained on day 63 following the first vaccine or placebo injection. Germline values: CDR1 KGHSH, CDR2 LQKENI. CDR3 size: 14 residues. With 6 bases removed from V and 5 bases from J, the gap between germline ends came to 16 bases.

This sample comprised peripheral blood, obtained in a trial of Ad26.COV2.S vaccine versus placebo. The source is a person between 18 and 65 years old who received the Ad26.COV2.S COVID-19 vaccine or a placebo. This chain links TRBV18 with TRBJ1-1; weak D call: TRBD1 (6 bases). The CDR3, as DNA: TGTGCCAGCTCCCAGGGACAAGAACAAACTGAAGCTTTCTTT. It yields the protein CASSQGQEQTEAFF.